The 10 T cell receptor beta chains in this list originate from one sample, sequenced in a study of control samples from healthy donors and cancer patients. Measured with immunoSEQ multiplex PCR; TCRdb has only the in-frame clones, and not every one. This repertoire shows about 150,000 clones, 93% found once; its top ten account for 4.5% to 6%. Sequencing was performed on blood. These receptors all stem from a man aged 18 to 29 in good health.

This clone was found once. At one end, the junction sequence differs from germline, possibly due to a read error. Other nucleotide sequences from this sample produce the same CDR3. The V gene is TRBV7-8, the J gene TRBJ2-7, with a weak D call TRBD1 (5 bases). From germline, CDR1 is SGHVS and CDR2 FQNEAQ. The CDR3 spans 14 residues. CDR3 sequence: CASRPDTGPYEQYF. DNA of the CDR3: TGTGCCAGCAGGCCAGACACAGGCCCCTACGAGCAGTATTTC.

J is TRBJ2-7 and V is TRBV15; 9 positions agree with TRBD1. This CDR3 has 14 amino acids. CDR1 LNHNV and CDR2 YYDKDF come from the germline V gene (reference sequence). Trimming took 3 bases from V and 3 from J; bases not matched to a gene: 3. The CDR3 DNA sequence: TGTGCCACCAGCAGGACAGGGGGATTCTACGAGCAGTACTTC. This gives the protein CATSRTGGFYEQYF.

The CDR3 DNA sequence: TGTGCCAGCAGCTTAGTAAGCGGGGGGGTCGATGAGCAGTTCTTC. As protein: CASSLVSGGVDEQFF. The chain has TRBV7-8 and TRBJ2-1; 10 bases match TRBD2. CDR3 length: 15 amino acids. The germline CDR1 and CDR2 sequences are SGHVS and FQNEAQ. J gave up 8 bases and V 1 base, and 5 bases lay outside the gene matches.

The V call is TRBV13, the J call TRBJ2-2, with D tentatively TRBD1 (6 bases). This CDR3 region has 14 residues. Germline CDR1 is PRHDT and CDR2 is FYEKMQ (reference sequence). V was clipped by 0 bases and J by 6 bases, with 8 bases between them. CDR3 sequence (DNA): TGTGCCAGCAGCTTAGGTAGGACAGCCGGGGAGCTGTTTTTT. Protein sequence: CASSLGRTAGELFF.

The chain is built from TRBV15 and TRBJ2-7; 7 bases are shared with TRBD1. With V trimmed by 0 bases and J by 2 bases, 4 bases remained unmatched. CDR3 length equals 15 residues. Germline lookup yields CDR1 LNHNV and CDR2 YYDKDF (reference sequence). CDR3 residues: CATSRERDRAYEQYF. The CDR3, as DNA: TGTGCCACCAGCAGAGAGCGAGACAGGGCCTACGAGCAGTACTTC.

The chain employs TRBV11-2 and TRBJ1-4; 7 nucleotides align to TRBD1. J gave up 8 bases and V 10 bases, and 7 bases lay outside the gene matches. Germline values: CDR1 SGHAT, CDR2 FQNNGV. CDR3 length: 12 amino acids. CDR3 in DNA: TGTGCCACCAGGGGGGACATGGAAAAACTGTTTTTT. Amino acids: CATRGDMEKLFF.

This clone has more than one count but fewer than ten. This chain uses TRBV3-1 (or the pseudogene TRBV3-2) with TRBJ1-6, with D hard to call. The germline V and J ends were trimmed by 5 bases and 8 bases, with 19 bases remaining between them. Germline CDR1 LGHDT, CDR2 YNNKEL (reference sequence). This CDR3 has 16 residues. The CDR3 region is CASSSRVLQVYSPLHF. The CDR3 DNA is TGTGCCAGCAGCTCTAGGGTATTGCAGGTCTATTCACCCCTCCACTTT.

The genes are TRBV11-2 and TRBJ2-5; unclear D gene. The CDR3 covers 15 residues. Trimming pared 1 base from V and 0 bases from J, leaving 9 bases between. Germline CDR1 reads SGHAT; CDR2 reads FQNNGV. The CDR3 DNA reads TGTGCCAGCAGCTTAGTTGCTTCGTACCAAGAGACCCAGTACTTC. Its protein product is CASSLVASYQETQYF.

J is TRBJ1-1 and V is TRBV11-2; D is unclear. The CDR3 contains 12 residues. The ends were cut back, 2 bases at V and 10 bases at J, with 11 bases in the middle. Germline assignment: CDR1 SGHAT and CDR2 FQNNGV. CDR3 residues: CASSLITSGAFF. For the CDR3, the DNA is TGTGCCAGCAGCTTAATTACATCGGGAGCTTTCTTT.

The gene calls are TRBV30 and TRBJ1-1, with a tentative D call TRBD1 (5 bases). The germline V and J ends were trimmed by 0 bases and 3 bases, with 11 bases remaining between them. The CDR3 length is 14 residues. The V gene's germline CDR1 is GTSNPN and CDR2 SVGIG (reference sequence). In DNA form, the CDR3 reads TGTGCCTGGAGTGTTCGCAGGGTGGACACTGAAGCTTTCTTT. As protein: CAWSVRRVDTEAFF.